This is a list of T cell receptor beta chains from one sample in a study of blood T cell repertoires in COVID-19. Sequencing used immunoSEQ multiplex PCR; TCRdb keeps in-frame clones, though not all of them. The sample shows 650,000 to 800,000 clones, 85% to 90% of them seen only once. Sample: peripheral blood. Receptors were obtained from a woman aged 18-29 years with acute or convalescent COVID-19. Each CDR3 is given with its conserved first and last residue. Fields, in order: J gene, D gene, clone size, V gene, CDR3 protein, CDR3 DNA. D genes are given only for firm matches. Clone size is not always given. Where it is, it says once, few, many or a class for expanded clones.

J gene: TRBJ1-1; D gene: TRBD1; clone size: NA; V gene: TRBV7-2; CDR3 protein: CASSIRTGGATEAFF; CDR3 DNA: TGTGCCAGCAGCATCAGGACAGGGGGGGCCACTGAAGCTTTCTTT
J gene: TRBJ2-3; D gene: TRBD2; clone size: NA; V gene: TRBV6-4; CDR3 protein: CASSRLAGGTDTQYF; CDR3 DNA: TGTGCCAGCAGCCGACTAGCGGGGGGCACAGATACGCAGTATTTT
J gene: TRBJ1-1; D gene: NA; clone size: NA; V gene: TRBV2; CDR3 protein: CASSPSWGVDTEAFF; CDR3 DNA: TGTGCCAGCAGCCCTTCATGGGGAGTAGACACTGAAGCTTTCTTT
J gene: TRBJ1-2; D gene: NA; clone size: NA; V gene: TRBV2; CDR3 protein: CASSEDRVYGYTF; CDR3 DNA: TGTGCCAGCAGTGAAGACAGGGTCTATGGCTACACCTTC
J gene: TRBJ2-1; D gene: TRBD1; clone size: NA; V gene: TRBV5-8; CDR3 protein: CASSPGQGLGDEQFF; CDR3 DNA: TGTGCCAGCAGCCCCGGACAGGGGCTAGGCGATGAGCAGTTCTTC
J gene: TRBJ2-7; D gene: TRBD1; clone size: NA; V gene: TRBV7-9; CDR3 protein: CASSSLWQGALGEQYF; CDR3 DNA: TGTGCCAGCAGCTCTCTCTGGCAGGGGGCGCTTGGCGAGCAGTACTTC
J gene: TRBJ2-2; D gene: NA; clone size: few; V gene: TRBV6-6; CDR3 protein: CASSQLGAANTGELFF; CDR3 DNA: TGTGCCAGCAGCCAGCTGGGGGCCGCGAACACCGGGGAGCTGTTTTTT
J gene: TRBJ1-1; D gene: NA; clone size: NA; V gene: TRBV18; CDR3 protein: CASSPPWEGGEAFF; CDR3 DNA: TGTGCCAGCTCACCACCATGGGAAGGGGGTGAAGCTTTCTTT
J gene: TRBJ1-1; D gene: NA; clone size: NA; V gene: TRBV6-5; CDR3 protein: CASRFGTGLNTEAFF; CDR3 DNA: TGTGCCAGCAGGTTCGGAACAGGTCTGAACACTGAAGCTTTCTTT
J gene: TRBJ1-2; D gene: NA; clone size: NA; V gene: TRBV4-1; CDR3 protein: CASSQGDFYGYTF; CDR3 DNA: TGCGCCAGCAGCCAAGGGGACTTCTATGGCTACACCTTC
J gene: TRBJ1-2; D gene: NA; clone size: NA; V gene: TRBV9; CDR3 protein: CASSVDWVSGGYTF; CDR3 DNA: TGTGCCAGCAGCGTAGATTGGGTTTCGGGTGGCTACACCTTC
J gene: TRBJ1-2; D gene: TRBD1; clone size: NA; V gene: TRBV9; CDR3 protein: CASTPTGNYYGYTF; CDR3 DNA: TGTGCCAGCACTCCGACAGGGAACTACTATGGCTACACCTTC
J gene: TRBJ1-2; D gene: NA; clone size: NA; V gene: TRBV11-2; CDR3 protein: CASSLDRRQDYTF; CDR3 DNA: TGTGCCAGCAGCTTAGATAGGAGACAGGACTACACCTTC
J gene: TRBJ1-2; D gene: NA; clone size: NA; V gene: TRBV29-1; CDR3 protein: CSVSKGEGYGYTF; CDR3 DNA: TGCAGCGTTTCAAAAGGTGAGGGCTATGGCTACACCTTC
J gene: TRBJ2-4; D gene: TRBD2; clone size: NA; V gene: TRBV27; CDR3 protein: CASSLGLAGGRGIQYF; CDR3 DNA: TGTGCCAGCAGCCTAGGCCTAGCGGGGGGCCGAGGCATTCAGTACTTC
J gene: TRBJ1-5; D gene: NA; clone size: few; V gene: TRBV12-5; CDR3 protein: CASGLVLGGRGFTIPTPLPQHF; CDR3 DNA: TGTGCTAGTGGTTTGGTACTGGGGGGTCGGGGTTTTACGATTCCCACCCCGTTGCCCCAGCATTTT
J gene: TRBJ2-2; D gene: TRBD1; clone size: NA; V gene: TRBV27; CDR3 protein: CARGTGKIGELFF; CDR3 DNA: TGTGCCAGAGGGACAGGGAAGATCGGGGAGCTGTTTTTT
J gene: TRBJ2-2; D gene: NA; clone size: NA; V gene: TRBV4-1; CDR3 protein: CASSQPPQTGELFF; CDR3 DNA: TGCGCCAGCAGCCAACCCCCTCAGACCGGGGAGCTGTTTTTT
J gene: TRBJ1-1; D gene: NA; clone size: NA; V gene: TRBV12-3/TRBV12-4; CDR3 protein: CASSASGLTEAFF; CDR3 DNA: TGTGCCAGCAGTGCCTCAGGGTTGACTGAAGCTTTCTTT
J gene: TRBJ1-5; D gene: TRBD1; clone size: NA; V gene: TRBV6-2/TRBV6-3; CDR3 protein: CASSYRQGLTGNQPQHF; CDR3 DNA: TGTGCCAGCAGTTACCGACAGGGGTTGACTGGCAATCAGCCCCAGCATTTT
J gene: TRBJ2-7; D gene: TRBD1; clone size: NA; V gene: TRBV19; CDR3 protein: CASSDRTYEQYF; CDR3 DNA: TGTGCCAGCTCGGACAGGACCTACGAGCAGTACTTC
J gene: TRBJ1-1; D gene: NA; clone size: NA; V gene: TRBV2; CDR3 protein: CASSVQGNTEAFF; CDR3 DNA: TGTGCCAGCAGTGTCCAGGGGAACACTGAAGCTTTCTTT
J gene: TRBJ1-5; D gene: NA; clone size: NA; V gene: TRBV19; CDR3 protein: CASQISGPTGGQPQHF; CDR3 DNA: TGTGCCAGTCAAATATCGGGACCCACGGGGGGTCAGCCCCAGCATTTT
J gene: TRBJ2-3; D gene: NA; clone size: NA; V gene: TRBV7-7; CDR3 protein: CASSSGGPDTQYF; CDR3 DNA: TGTGCCAGCAGCTCGGGGGGCCCAGATACGCAGTATTTT
J gene: TRBJ2-1; D gene: TRBD2; clone size: NA; V gene: TRBV6-2/TRBV6-3; CDR3 protein: CASSYPGLAGVRSSYNEQFF; CDR3 DNA: TGTGCCAGCAGTTACCCGGGACTAGCGGGGGTAAGGAGCTCCTACAATGAGCAGTTCTTC
J gene: TRBJ1-4; D gene: NA; clone size: NA; V gene: TRBV24-1; CDR3 protein: CATSDLGRPPGGLFF; CDR3 DNA: TGTGCCACCAGTGATTTAGGACGCCCGCCCGGGGGACTGTTTTTT
J gene: TRBJ1-2; D gene: TRBD1; clone size: NA; V gene: TRBV4-1; CDR3 protein: CASSQAGQGNDYGYTF; CDR3 DNA: TGCGCCAGCAGCCAGGCGGGACAGGGGAACGACTATGGCTACACCTTC
J gene: TRBJ1-5; D gene: NA; clone size: NA; V gene: TRBV6-5; CDR3 protein: CASSPRGPTQPQHF; CDR3 DNA: TGTGCCAGCAGTCCCAGAGGCCCAACCCAGCCCCAGCATTTT
J gene: TRBJ1-4; D gene: TRBD1; clone size: NA; V gene: TRBV19; CDR3 protein: CASSAGQTATNEKLFF; CDR3 DNA: TGTGCCAGTAGTGCGGGACAGACTGCAACTAATGAAAAACTGTTTTTT